This T cell receptor beta chain was captured by sequencing in a study of blood T cell repertoires in COVID-19. Background on the study: Both acute and convalescent COVID-19 samples were obtained from the United States, Italy and Spain.

Enrollees, about 18 to 89 years old, lived in approximately 24 US areas. In the study's own analysis: Estimation of nucleated cell counts relied on the amplification of reference gene primers. Clones were sequenced by immunoSEQ multiplex PCR, and TCRdb holds only the in-frame ones, with some missing. V, J and clone size are taken as reported in that table, and D and trimming were inferred from the DNA itself. The sample yields under 200,000 clones, around 89% seen once. The source is a woman between 18 and 29 years old who had recovered from COVID-19. The specimen sequenced was PBMCs or T cells enriched from blood (not recorded which).

Here the CDR3 reads CASSSTSAYNIQYF. The CDR3 DNA follows: TGCGCCAGCAGCTCGACTAGCGCTTACAACATTCAGTACTTC. The V and J genes are TRBV5-1 and TRBJ2-4, with 8 nucleotides matching TRBD2. Germline trimming cut 3 bases from V and 7 bases from J; bases unmatched to any gene: 6. CDR1 and CDR2 from the germline V gene are SGHRS and YFSETQ. The CDR3 length is 14 residues.